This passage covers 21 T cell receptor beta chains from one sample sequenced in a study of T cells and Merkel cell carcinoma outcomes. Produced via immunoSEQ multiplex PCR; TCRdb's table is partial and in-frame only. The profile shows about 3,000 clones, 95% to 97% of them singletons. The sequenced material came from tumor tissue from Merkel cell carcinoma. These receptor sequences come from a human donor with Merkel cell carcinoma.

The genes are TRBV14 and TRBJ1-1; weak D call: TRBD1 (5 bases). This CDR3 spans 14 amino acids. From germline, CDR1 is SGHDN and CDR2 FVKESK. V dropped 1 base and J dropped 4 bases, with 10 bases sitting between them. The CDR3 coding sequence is TGTGCCAGCAGCCAAGGAGGGGCACTCACTGAAGCTTTCTTT. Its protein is CASSQGGALTEAFF.

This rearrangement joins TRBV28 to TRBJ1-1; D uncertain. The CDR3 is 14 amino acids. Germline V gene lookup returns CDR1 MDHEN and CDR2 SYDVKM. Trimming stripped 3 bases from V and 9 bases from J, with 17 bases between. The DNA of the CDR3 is TGTGCCAGCAGTTTGTCTAGCGACACCCCAAAAGCTTTCTTT. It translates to CASSLSSDTPKAFF.

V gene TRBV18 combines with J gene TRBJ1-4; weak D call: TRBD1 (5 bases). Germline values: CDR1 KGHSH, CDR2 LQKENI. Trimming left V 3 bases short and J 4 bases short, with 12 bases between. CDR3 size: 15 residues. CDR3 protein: CASSPRGAYNEKLFF. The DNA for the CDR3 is TGTGCCAGCTCACCTCGCGGGGCCTATAATGAAAAACTGTTTTTT. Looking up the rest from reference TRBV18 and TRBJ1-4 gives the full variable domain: NAGVMQNPRHLVRRRGQEARLRCSPMKGHSHVYWYRQLPEEGLKFMVYLQKENIIDESGMPKERFSAEFPKEGPSILRIQQVVRGDSAAYFCASSPRGAYNEKLFFGSGTQLSVL.

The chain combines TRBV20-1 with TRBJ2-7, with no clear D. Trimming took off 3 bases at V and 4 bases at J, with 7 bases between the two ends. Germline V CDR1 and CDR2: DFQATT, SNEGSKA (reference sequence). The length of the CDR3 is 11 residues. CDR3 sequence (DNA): TGCAGTGCTAGTCAGACGTACGAGCAGTACTTC. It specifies CSASQTYEQYF.

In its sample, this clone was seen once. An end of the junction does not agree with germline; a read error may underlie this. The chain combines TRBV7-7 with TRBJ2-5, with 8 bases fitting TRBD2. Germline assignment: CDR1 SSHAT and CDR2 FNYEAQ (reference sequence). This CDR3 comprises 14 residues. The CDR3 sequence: CASSLAGSQETQYF. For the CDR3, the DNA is TGTGCTAGCAGCTTAGCGGGGTCGCAAGAGACCCAGTACTTC.

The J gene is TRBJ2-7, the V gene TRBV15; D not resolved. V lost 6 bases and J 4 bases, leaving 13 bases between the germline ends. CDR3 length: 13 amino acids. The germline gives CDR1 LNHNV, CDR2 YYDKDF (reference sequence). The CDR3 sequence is CATRIASGYEQYF. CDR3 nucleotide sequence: TGTGCCACCAGGATAGCCTCCGGTTACGAGCAGTACTTC.

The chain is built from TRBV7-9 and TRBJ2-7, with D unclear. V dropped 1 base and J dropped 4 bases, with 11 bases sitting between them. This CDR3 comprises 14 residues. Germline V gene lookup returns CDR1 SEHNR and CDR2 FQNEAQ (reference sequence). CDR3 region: CASSLGQGVYEQYF. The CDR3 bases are TGTGCCAGCAGCTTAGGACAAGGAGTATACGAGCAGTACTTC.

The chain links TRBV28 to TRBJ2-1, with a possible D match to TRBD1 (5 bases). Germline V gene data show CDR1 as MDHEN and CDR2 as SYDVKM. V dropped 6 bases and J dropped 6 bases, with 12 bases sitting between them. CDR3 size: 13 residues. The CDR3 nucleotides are TGTGCCAGCAGGCGCGCAGGGCGCAATGAGCAGTTCTTC. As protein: CASRRAGRNEQFF.

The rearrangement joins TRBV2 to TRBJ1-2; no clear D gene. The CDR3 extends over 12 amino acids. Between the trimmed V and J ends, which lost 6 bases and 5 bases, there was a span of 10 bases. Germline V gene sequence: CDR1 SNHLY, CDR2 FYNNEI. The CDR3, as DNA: TGTGCCAGCAGCGAAACTGTGTATGGCTACACCTTC. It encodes CASSETVYGYTF.

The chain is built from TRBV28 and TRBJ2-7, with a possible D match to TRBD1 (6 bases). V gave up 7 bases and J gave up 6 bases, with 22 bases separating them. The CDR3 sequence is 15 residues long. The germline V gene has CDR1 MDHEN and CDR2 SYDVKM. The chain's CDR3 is CASKGTFVSLSEQYF. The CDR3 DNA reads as TGTGCCAGCAAAGGGACATTTGTTAGTCTGTCCGAGCAGTACTTC.

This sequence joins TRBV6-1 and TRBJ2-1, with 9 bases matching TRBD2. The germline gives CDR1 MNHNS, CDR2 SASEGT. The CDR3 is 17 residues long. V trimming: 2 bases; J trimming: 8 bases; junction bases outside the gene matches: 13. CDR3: CASSEMMPGLAVYEQFF. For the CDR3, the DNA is TGTGCCAGCAGTGAAATGATGCCGGGACTAGCTGTCTATGAGCAGTTCTTC.

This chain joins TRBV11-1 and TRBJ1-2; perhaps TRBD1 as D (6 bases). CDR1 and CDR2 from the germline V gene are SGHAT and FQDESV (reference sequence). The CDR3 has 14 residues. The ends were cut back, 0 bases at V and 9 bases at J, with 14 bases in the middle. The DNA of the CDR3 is TGTGCCAGCAGCTTAGCCCCAGGGGACGACCGCTACACCTTC. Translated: CASSLAPGDDRYTF. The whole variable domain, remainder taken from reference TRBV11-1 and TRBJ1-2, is EAEVAQSPRYKITEKSQAVAFWCDPISGHATLYWYRQILGQGPELLVQFQDESVVDDSQLPKDRFSAERLKGVDSTLKIQPAELGDSAMYLCASSLAPGDDRYTFGSGTRLTVV.

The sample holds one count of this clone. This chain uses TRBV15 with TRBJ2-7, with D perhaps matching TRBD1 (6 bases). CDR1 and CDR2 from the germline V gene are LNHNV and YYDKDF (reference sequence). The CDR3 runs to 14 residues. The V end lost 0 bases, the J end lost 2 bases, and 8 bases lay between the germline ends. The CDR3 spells CATSRDRGPYEQYF. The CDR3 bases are TGTGCCACCAGCAGAGACAGGGGTCCCTACGAGCAGTACTTC.

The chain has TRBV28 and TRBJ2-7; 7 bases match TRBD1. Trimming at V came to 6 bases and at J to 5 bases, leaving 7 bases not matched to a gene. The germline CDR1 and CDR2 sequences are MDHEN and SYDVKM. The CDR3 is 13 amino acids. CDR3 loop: CASRTPTGNEQYF. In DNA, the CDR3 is TGTGCCAGCAGGACACCGACAGGGAACGAGCAGTACTTC.

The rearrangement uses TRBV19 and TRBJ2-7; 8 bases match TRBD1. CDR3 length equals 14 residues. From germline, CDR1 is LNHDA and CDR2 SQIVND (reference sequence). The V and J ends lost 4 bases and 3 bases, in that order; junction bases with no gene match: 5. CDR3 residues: CASSSPGQGYEQYF. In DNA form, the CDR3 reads TGTGCCAGTAGTAGTCCCGGACAGGGCTACGAGCAGTACTTC.

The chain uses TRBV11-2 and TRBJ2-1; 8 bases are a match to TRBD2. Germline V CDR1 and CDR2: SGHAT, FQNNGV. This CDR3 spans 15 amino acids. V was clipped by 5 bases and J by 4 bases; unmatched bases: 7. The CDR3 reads CASSRLIAGYNEQFF. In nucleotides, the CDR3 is TGTGCCAGCAGCCGACTGATAGCGGGATACAATGAGCAGTTCTTC.

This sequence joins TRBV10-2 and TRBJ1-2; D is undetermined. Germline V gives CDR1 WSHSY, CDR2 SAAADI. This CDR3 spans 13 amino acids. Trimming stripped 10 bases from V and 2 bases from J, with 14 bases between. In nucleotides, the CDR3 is TGCGCCACCCGCCCTGGCAGAAACTATGGCTACACCTTC. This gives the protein CATRPGRNYGYTF.

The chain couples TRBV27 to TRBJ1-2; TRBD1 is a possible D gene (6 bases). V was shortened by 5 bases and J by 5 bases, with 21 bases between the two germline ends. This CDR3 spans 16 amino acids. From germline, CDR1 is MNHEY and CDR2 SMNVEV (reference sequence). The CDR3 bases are TGTGCCAGCAGTAATTCTTTTAACGACAGGTTATATGGCTACACCTTC. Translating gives CASSNSFNDRLYGYTF.

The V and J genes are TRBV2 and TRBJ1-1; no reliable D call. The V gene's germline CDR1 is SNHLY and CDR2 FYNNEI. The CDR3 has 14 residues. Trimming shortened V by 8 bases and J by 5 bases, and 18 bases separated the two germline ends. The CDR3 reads CASHQDGARTEAFF. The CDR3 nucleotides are TGTGCCAGCCACCAGGACGGCGCCCGTACTGAAGCTTTCTTT.

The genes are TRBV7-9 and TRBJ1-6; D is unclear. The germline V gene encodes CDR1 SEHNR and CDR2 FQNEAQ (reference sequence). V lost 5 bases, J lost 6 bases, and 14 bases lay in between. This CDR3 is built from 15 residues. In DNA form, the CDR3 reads TGTGCCAGCAGCCCAGGTGGGTGGTTTAATTCACCCCTCCACTTT. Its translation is CASSPGGWFNSPLHF.

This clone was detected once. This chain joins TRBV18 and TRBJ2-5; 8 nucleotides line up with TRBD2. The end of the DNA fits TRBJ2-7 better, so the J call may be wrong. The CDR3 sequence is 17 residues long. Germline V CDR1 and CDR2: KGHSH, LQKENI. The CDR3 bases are TGTGCCAGCTCACCACGGTTTAGCGGGATAGAGCCCTACGAGCAGTACTTC. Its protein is CASSPRFSGIEPYEQYF.